This TCR beta chain was found in a study of control samples from healthy donors and cancer patients. Assay: immunoSEQ multiplex PCR; the TCRdb copy retains only in-frame clones and omits some. Of over 120,000 clones listed, about nine tenths are singletons. The sequenced sample was blood. The TCR was taken from a man younger than 45 in good health.

The CDR3 loop is CASSQYSSGGPTEQFF. CDR3 nucleotides: TGTGCCAGTAGTCAATACTCTAGCGGGGGTCCAACTGAGCAGTTCTTC. This rearrangement joins TRBV19 to TRBJ2-1, with 10 bases matching TRBD2. The V segment lost 5 bases and the J segment 9 bases; nucleotides outside the gene matches: 13. The CDR3 has 16 residues. From germline, CDR1 is LNHDA and CDR2 SQIVND (reference sequence).